Listed below are T cell receptor beta chains from one sample, sequenced in a study of blood T cells in healthy people across ages. TCRdb re-called the 5' RACE reads through MiXCR, storing one row per CDR3 protein. The table has under 1,000,000 distinct CDR3 sequences, about half seen once. Sequences were obtained from blood. The receptors were sampled from a man aged 80 or over in good health. Both conserved end residues are part of each CDR3. D genes are given only for firm matches. Some rows mark clone size as missing; the rest say once, few, many or name a class of expanded clone.

>TRBJ2-3|TRBV7-9|NA|NA
CASSMTKLNTQYF
TGTGCCAGCAGTATGACTAAGCTTAACACGCAGTATTTT
>TRBJ2-1|TRBV7-2|NA|once
CASSLAGGALYNEQFF
TGTGCCAGCAGCTTAGCGGGCGGGGCCCTATACAATGAGCAGTTCTTC
>TRBJ2-5|TRBV20-1|NA|NA
CSAGLGRGFQETQYF
TGCAGTGCTGGGCTCGGGAGAGGGTTCCAAGAGACCCAGTACTTC
>TRBJ2-5|TRBV4-1|NA|few
CASTPLVSAQETQYF
TGTGCCAGCACCCCATTAGTTAGCGCGCAAGAGACCCAGTACTTC
>TRBJ2-1|TRBV9|NA|NA
CASSVGTSYNEQFF
TGTGCCAGCAGCGTAGGAACGTCCTACAATGAGCAGTTCTTC
>TRBJ2-4|TRBV6-2/TRBV6-3|TRBD2|NA
CASRLGLAGVRQYF
TGTGCCAGCAGACTGGGACTAGCGGGGGTGAGGCAGTACTTC
>TRBJ1-1|TRBV12-3/TRBV12-4|NA|NA
CASGQRNTEAFF
TGTGCCAGTGGACAGAGGAACACTGAAGCTTTCTTT
>TRBJ1-2|TRBV9|NA|NA
CASSVELGERYGYTF
TGTGCCAGCAGCGTAGAGCTCGGGGAGCGGTATGGCTACACCTTC
>TRBJ2-6|TRBV5-1|TRBD1|few
CASSYRTGGTGANVLTF
TGCGCCAGCAGCTACCGGACAGGGGGAACCGGGGCCAACGTCCTGACTTTC
>TRBJ2-1|TRBV7-9|NA|few
CASSLEAGPYNEQFF
TGTGCCAGCAGCTTAGAGGCGGGGCCATACAATGAGCAGTTCTTC
>TRBJ2-5|TRBV24-1|NA|NA
CATSDLNRQETQYF
TGTGCCACCAGTGATTTGAACAGACAAGAGACCCAGTACTTC
>TRBJ2-5|TRBV7-2|TRBD1|NA
CASSADRGPHNEQYF
TGTGCCAGCAGCGCCGACAGGGGGCCCCACAATGAGCAGTACTTC
>TRBJ2-5|TRBV5-1|NA|NA
CASSSQSGTQETQYF
TGCGCCAGCAGCTCGCAGAGTGGGACCCAAGAGACCCAGTACTTC
>TRBJ2-1|TRBV6-2/TRBV6-3|NA|NA
CASSKAGFNEQFF
TGTGCCAGCAGTAAGGCGGGGTTCAATGAGCAGTTCTTC
>TRBJ2-4|TRBV7-2|NA|many
CASSLDDGPGAKNIQYF
TGTGCCAGCAGCTTAGACGACGGCCCAGGAGCCAAAAACATTCAGTACTTC
>TRBJ2-1|TRBV7-2|TRBD2|few
CASSLDPSGNEQFF
TGTGCCAGCAGCTTAGACCCTAGCGGCAATGAGCAGTTCTTC
>TRBJ1-5|TRBV3-1|NA|few
CASSQEYSNQPQHF
TGTGCCAGCAGCCAAGAATATAGCAATCAGCCCCAGCATTTT
>TRBJ1-1|TRBV14|NA|NA
CASSQPGMNTEAFF
TGTGCCAGCAGCCAACCAGGGATGAACACTGAAGCTTTCTTT
>TRBJ2-7|TRBV3-1|NA|NA
CASSQRQGTDYKQYF
TGTGCCAGCAGCCAGAGGCAGGGGACTGACTACAAGCAGTACTTC
>TRBJ2-5|TRBV28|NA|NA
CASSSSDRSETQYF
TGTGCCAGCAGTTCCTCGGACCGTTCAGAGACCCAGTACTTC
>TRBJ2-5|TRBV7-2|NA|NA
CASSLEGGVQTQYF
TGTGCCAGCAGCTTAGAGGGAGGCGTACAGACCCAGTACTTC
>TRBJ2-5|TRBV30|NA|NA
CAWSVRGIGETQYF
TGTGCCTGGAGTGTTCGTGGGATTGGAGAGACCCAGTACTTC
>TRBJ2-5|TRBV10-3|NA|NA
CAISEGVSTETQYF
TGTGCCATCAGTGAGGGGGTTAGCACGGAGACCCAGTACTTC
>TRBJ2-5|TRBV20-1|NA|NA
CSASRREETQYF
TGCAGTGCCAGCCGTCGGGAAGAGACCCAGTACTTC
>TRBJ2-1|TRBV5-1|TRBD2|many
CASSLVGTSGSNEQFF
TGCGCCAGCAGCTTGGTTGGGACTAGCGGGAGCAATGAGCAGTTCTTC
>TRBJ2-3|TRBV28|TRBD2|NA
CASSPGYLAGDTQYF
TGTGCCAGCAGTCCCGGATATCTAGCGGGGGATACGCAGTATTTT
>TRBJ1-1|TRBV18|NA|NA
CASSPPKSGPITARAFF
TGTGCCAGCTCACCACCAAAGTCCGGGCCCATAACGGCAAGAGCTTTCTTT
>TRBJ2-1|TRBV27|NA|NA
CASSFSDTSSHNEQFF
TGTGCCAGCAGTTTTTCTGACACCAGCTCCCACAATGAGCAGTTCTTC
>TRBJ2-3|TRBV7-3|NA|NA
CASSPTGTFTDTQYF
TGTGCCAGCAGCCCCACGGGGACTTTCACAGATACGCAGTATTTT
>TRBJ2-1|TRBV12-3/TRBV12-4|TRBD2|NA
CASSPTQLAGNEQFF
TGTGCCAGCAGCCCCACTCAACTAGCGGGAAATGAGCAGTTCTTC
>TRBJ2-1|TRBV6-1|NA|NA
CASSSLGASGTYSYNEQFF
TGTGCCAGCAGCTCTCTGGGTGCCTCCGGGACTTACTCCTACAATGAGCAGTTCTTC